This TCR beta chain originates from a study of beta chain features in type 1 diabetes. Study in general: Regarding age, gender and cell yields, patients proved similar to healthy donors.

Remarks on this clone: Its target is unknown.

Study conclusions and caveats: Sampled from patients, naive, central memory and Treg TCRB repertoires appeared more similar than those sampled from healthy donors.

Central memory, naive, regulatory and stem cell-like memory CD4+ cells were sorted by CD45RO/CCR7/CD25/CD127/CD95/CD27. Isolated RNA was reverse transcribed in full, so expressed TCRB transcripts were sequenced. Generated by immunoSEQ multiplex PCR, the TCRdb table keeps only in-frame clones and is missing some. The sample lists 200,000 to 300,000 clones; more than 65% were seen once. Sequencing was carried out using naive CD4+ T cells from blood. This clonotype was sampled from a man in his thirties or forties in good health.

The CDR3 loop is CASSPQGWRNSPLHF. CDR3 bases: TGTGCCAGCTCACCACAGGGATGGCGGAATTCACCCCTCCACTTT. The chain links TRBV18 to TRBJ1-6; no reliable D call. CDR1 and CDR2 (germline): KGHSH, LQKENI. The CDR3 has 15 amino acids. V gave up 1 base and J gave up 7 bases, with 11 bases separating them.